Presented here are 7 T cell receptor beta chains from one specimen sequenced in a study of T cell responses to AZD1222 COVID-19 vaccine. The assay was immunoSEQ multiplex PCR, and TCRdb's table has in-frame clones only and misses some. Here the sample spans about 100,000 clones, 88% being singletons. The sample here was peripheral blood, taken on day 0 of AZD1222 vaccination. These receptors were taken from an adult in good health.

This clone was detected only once. The V call is TRBV25-1, the J call TRBJ2-3; D call uncertain. The CDR3 has 13 residues. Trimming took 8 bases from V and 1 from J, leaving 10 bases between them. CDR1 MGHDK and CDR2 SYGVNS come from the germline V gene. In nucleotides, the CDR3 is TGTGCCAGCGTGCGCTTAGGCACAGATACGCAGTATTTT. The encoded protein is CASVRLGTDTQYF.

The chain combines TRBV12-3 or TRBV12-4 with TRBJ1-2; 7 nucleotides line up with TRBD1. The ends lost 6 bases at V and 4 bases at J; junction bases unmatched: 2. This CDR3 has 12 residues. CDR3 coding DNA: TGTGCCAGCAGCCGGACAGGCTATGGCTACACCTTC. It encodes CASSRTGYGYTF.

This chain connects TRBV6-6 to TRBJ2-1, with 9 bases identical to TRBD2. V dropped 6 bases and J dropped 8; count of bases not matched to a gene: 14. Germline CDR1 and CDR2: MNHNY and SVGAGI (reference sequence). This CDR3 spans 16 amino acids. This CDR3 is CASRYAWASGMYEQFF. The CDR3 bases are TGTGCCAGCAGGTACGCTTGGGCTAGCGGGATGTATGAGCAGTTCTTC.

The chain has TRBV4-3 and TRBJ2-1; D uncertain. This CDR3 is built from 13 residues. Germline lookup yields CDR1 LGHNA and CDR2 YSLEER. V was trimmed by 3 bases and J by 4 bases, leaving 7 bases between them. In nucleotides, the CDR3 is TGCGCCAGCAGCCAGTGGGGTTACAATGAGCAGTTCTTC. Translating gives CASSQWGYNEQFF.

The chain recombines TRBV21-1 with TRBJ2-7; the table names TRBD1, a call not compared with the DNA. TRBV21-1 is reported as a pseudogene. CDR3 length: 19 amino acids. The CDR3 is CASSFTGTVGSPAPGEQYF. CDR3 nucleotide sequence: TGTGCCAGCAGCTTTACCGGGACAGTCGGTTCCCCAGCCCCAGGGGAGCAGTACTTC.

The chain uses TRBV11-2 and TRBJ1-1; no clear D gene. CDR1 is SGHAT and CDR2 is FQNNGV in the germline V gene. The CDR3 has 14 residues. The V gene lost 3 bases and the J gene lost 4 bases, with 12 bases spanning the gap. This CDR3 reads CASSFGERGTEAFF. The CDR3 DNA reads TGTGCCAGCAGCTTTGGGGAGCGGGGCACTGAAGCTTTCTTT.

This chain links TRBV5-1 with TRBJ1-5, with 8 bases fitting TRBD1. CDR1 and CDR2 (germline): SGHRS, YFSETQ. The CDR3 is 14 residues long. Losses at the gene ends were 0 bases for V and 6 bases for J; bases not matched to a gene: 2. CDR3 DNA: TGCGCCAGCAGCTTGGGGACAGGGCTTCAGCCCCAGCATTTT. Translating it yields CASSLGTGLQPQHF.